This record covers a single T cell receptor (beta chain). TCRdb analysed the 5' RACE reads with MiXCR anew, one entry per CDR3 protein. Seen here are some 40,000 distinct CDR3 sequences, 6.1% observed once, and the top ten hold roughly 0.8%. The CDR3 sequence is 12 residues long. V dropped 6 bases and J dropped 4 bases, with 11 bases sitting between them. The germline gives CDR1 DFQATT, CDR2 SNEGSKA (reference sequence). The sample originates from a study of T-cell memory formation after mild COVID-19. The TCR sequence derives from an adult who had mild COVID-19 (a few samples of this study predate the infection). Cell type and time point are not known. The V call is TRBV20-1, the J call TRBJ2-3; D remains ambiguous. The specimen was PBMCs or a T cell subset sorted from them (not recorded which). CDR3 residues: CSAASGSDTQYF. Written as DNA, the CDR3 is TGCAGTGCCGCATCCGGTTCAGATACGCAGTATTTT.